Sequencing of this TCR beta chain was carried out in a study of cytomegalovirus exposure and HLA in healthy donors (dated by TCRdb to about 2017). Background on the whole study: An earlier analysis of a few hundred of the donors reported about 280 Gb of sequence data and 117 million unique TCR beta sequences obtained from 150 million to 200 million T cells. Roughly 300 gigabases of sequencing data and approximately 80 million unique TCR sequences were included in an early release covering 500 to 750 HLA-typed donors. The genetic ancestry cluster associated with self-reported Caucasian donors included about 84% of the approximately 430 genotyped donors. The study was designed to test whether signatures of past pathogen exposure could be identified by cataloging public T cell receptors. The T cell repertoires of 550 to 850 subjects were profiled by immunosequencing and related to cytomegalovirus serostatus. Along with the approximately 670-subject first cohort, a separate validation cohort of roughly 110 different subjects was used. The study combined high-throughput TCR immunosequencing, statistical association of individual TCRs with disease status, and machine learning to predict cytomegalovirus infection status. A later analysis re-examined previously published TCR beta repertoires from 610 or so donors and added high-resolution HLA genotyping to investigate patterns of TCR occurrence. In the later analysis, no new phenotypic data were used to find candidate immune exposures; instead, reliance was placed on TCR beta sequences and their occurrence across donors. An earlier analysis of several hundred of the donors used high-throughput TCR beta sequencing to judge whether each TCR beta V gene segment behaved as functional or pseudogenic. Alongside the repertoire data, information on donor age, sex, ethnicity and CMV serostatus was compiled. A later genetic analysis took genome-wide SNP genotypes for about 60% of the roughly 670 donors and used that subset as a discovery cohort. Every repertoire in the discovery cohort had been generated on one and the same sequencing platform. Both class I and class II loci were covered by HLA typing, at four-digit resolution. Typing coverage differed by locus: A, B, C, DRB1 and DQB1 were typed in roughly 620-630 donors, DQA1 in about 510, DPA1 in some 610, and DPB1 in 472. Because of strong linkage in the cohort, a handful of DR-DQ haplotypes were treated as single units for association and clustering. Among almost 400 genotyped donors of the cohort, an average of approximately 240,000 unique TCR beta nucleotide sequences were sequenced per donor, roughly 20% of them non-productive. On the study overall, not on this receptor specifically: A further reported finding was that TCR beta sequences accurately predicted the HLA-A and HLA-B alleles for most subjects in the first cohort. It was suggested by the authors that the approach could potentially be generalized to other disease states and immunological phenotypes. The study listed 164 TCR beta chains as associated with cytomegalovirus. In an earlier analysis of approximately 600 of the donors, most TCR beta V segments were observed in productive rearrangements about 87% or about 30% of the time, broadly matching IMGT annotations. Three of the identified cytomegalovirus-associated TCR beta chains were confirmed in vitro to be specific for cytomegalovirus antigens. An association between a missense DCLRE1C variant and V-gene and J-gene trimming of TCR beta chains was found in a later genetic analysis and replicated in an independent cohort. In a later analysis, the rate of TCR association differed among HLA loci, with DRB1 alleles having the most associated TCRs and HLA-C alleles having the fewest. In a later genetic analysis, fewer N-insertions in productive TCRs were reported among donors in an Asian-associated ancestry cluster than the approximately 710-donor mean. Because some donors lacked HLA typing at each locus, the association tests relied only on the typed subset. Linkage disequilibrium might explain the correlated functional status among segregating V segments, but an unknown experimental factor could not be excluded. A later analysis found that most CMV-associated TCR beta chains appeared HLA-restricted, with HLA associations seemingly driven largely by CMV exposure. The cohort was sequenced for TCR beta chains only, and without alpha or paired-chain data the features that could be detected were limited. When HLA alleles, especially DR and DQ, strongly co-occurred, TCR associations were difficult to assign to individual alleles. A later analysis reported that several top co-occurrence clusters appeared linked to parvovirus B19, influenza, CMV and Epstein-Barr virus. Across donors, most TCR sequences were observed very rarely, whereas some public TCRs were present in many individuals. In both the original and validation cohorts, the classifier was reported to diagnose cytomegalovirus status with high specificity and sensitivity. Sequencing depth was assumed to be roughly uniform across donors in the presence/absence analyses, though that assumption may not hold. Immune exposure information for the cohort was limited to CMV serostatus. Some IMGT-functional V segments, including TRBV6-2 and TRBV6-3, could not be told apart with the 87-base-pair reads, so those segments were excluded. In a later analysis, HLA-associated TCR beta chains showed more clonal expansion and lower generation probabilities than non-associated chains that were equally common. A later analysis associated around 16,000 TCR beta sequences with specific HLA alleles at a false discovery rate of 0.05. Because counts were too low, some 17 rarely observed V segments, including chromosome 9 orphons, were left out of the earlier analysis of 500 to 750 of the donors. A cluster of highly shared sequence variants was judged likely to represent a technical artifact of the sequencing pipeline.

This clone was seen only once. Its binding antigen is unknown. No quality values exist for individual bases; no much larger clone is one base distant. The library came from the immunoSEQ multiplex PCR assay. For the multiplex PCR, a mixture combining 60 forward primers for TCR Vbeta segments and 13 reverse primers for TCR Jbeta segments was used. Amplification of the CDR3 region of rearranged TCR beta genes was performed with a multiplex PCR assay on genomic DNA. The Illumina HiSeq System was used to sequence the amplified TCR beta libraries as 87-base-pair reads. In the source study's methods: A later analysis counted about 80 million unique TCR beta chains across the 650 to 800 repertoires, and roughly 11 million of these chains were shared by at least two donors. A nearest-neighbor algorithm error-corrected the raw reads and collapsed the reads into unique sequences, merging closely related sequences to remove PCR and sequencing errors. V, D and J gene segments were assigned by aligning CDR3 sequences to IMGT reference sequences. Each retained sequence needed at least a six-nucleotide match to both a V gene segment and a J gene segment. A rearrangement was called productive if the CDR3 had no stop codons and remained in frame with V and J, and every other rearrangement was called non-productive. CDR3 was defined by IMGT convention, running from the second conserved V-encoded cysteine to the conserved J-encoded phenylalanine. The earlier analysis of about 560 of the donors excluded any sequence lacking an unambiguous match to a single V gene segment. In an earlier analysis of 587 of the donors, V segments were called functional above 56.7% productive rearrangements and were called segregating when the between-donor standard deviation exceeded 5%. To diagnose cytomegalovirus status from the catalog of TCR beta chain sequences, a statistical classification framework was built. A later analysis assigned V and J genes by comparing TCR nucleotide sequences with IMGT/GENE-DB human TR gene sequences. In a later analysis, CDR3 sequences and most-parsimonious VDJ recombination scenarios were assigned using the TCRdist pipeline. In a later analysis, each TCR beta chain was defined by its CDR3 amino acid sequence together with its V-gene family, and reads without a unique V-gene family were excluded. A later analysis removed several hundred highly shared, low-generation-probability nucleotide sequences to deal with suspected cross-contamination and a sequencing artifact. For each public chain, a later analysis derived a clonal expansion index from normalized ranks of inferred template counts within each repertoire. In a later analysis, generation probabilities were computed using a VDJ recombination model fitted to out-of-frame rearrangements, and the results were checked against IGoR. Hypergeometric tests were used in a later analysis to score TCR-TCR, TCR-HLA and TCR-CMV co-occurrence, with a repertoire-size bias correction applied to the TCR pairs. To estimate false discovery rates, a later analysis permuted the HLA or CMV assignments 20 times. In a later analysis, co-occurring TCRs were grouped using DBSCAN, with TCRdist sequence similarity added in when clustering inside HLA-allele-positive subsets. Repertoires with fewer than 30,000 or more than 120,000 public chains were left out of co-occurrence clustering, as were a few repertoires with anomalous nucleotide sharing. TCRdb took over this immuneACCESS table, retaining in-frame rearrangements with V and J assigned. Such tables are incomplete; in checked studies, under half of the missing clones stem from an unresolved V gene, and the remainder is unexplained. The V and J calls and the clone size are those of that table, but D and trimming were determined from the DNA. This sample holds more than 150,000 clones; about 80% were observed only once. Over 1.1% of the sample rests with the top ten.

The cohort was made up of about 670 healthy bone marrow donors. At the time of sampling, all cohort members were nominally healthy, though unrecorded immune exposures were likely present. The donor tested CMV seronegative and was one of the 352 seronegative cohort members. A peripheral blood sample was provided by each donor, and peripheral blood mononuclear cells were used for TCR beta sequencing. The Qiagen DNeasy Blood Extraction Kit was used to extract genomic DNA from the blood cell samples. As encoded in the germline V gene (reference sequence), CDR1 is SGHAT while CDR2 is FQDESV. The CDR3 runs 16 residues from the cysteine to the phenylalanine. The retained sequence is limited to the CDR3, 48 bases, with the frame set at the first base. Ends trimmed: V by 4 bases, J by 15 bases; bases unmatched to a gene: 14.

The sequencing input was PBMCs. The chain is made from TRBV11-1 and TRBJ2-1, and 14 bases in between align with TRBD2. This receptor was obtained from a man aged 18 to 30 in good health and CMV-seronegative. The nucleotide sequence reads TGTGCCAGCAGCTCGACTAGCGGGAGGGCCCGTCGCGGTCTGTTCTTC. This sequence encodes CASSSTSGRARRGLFF.